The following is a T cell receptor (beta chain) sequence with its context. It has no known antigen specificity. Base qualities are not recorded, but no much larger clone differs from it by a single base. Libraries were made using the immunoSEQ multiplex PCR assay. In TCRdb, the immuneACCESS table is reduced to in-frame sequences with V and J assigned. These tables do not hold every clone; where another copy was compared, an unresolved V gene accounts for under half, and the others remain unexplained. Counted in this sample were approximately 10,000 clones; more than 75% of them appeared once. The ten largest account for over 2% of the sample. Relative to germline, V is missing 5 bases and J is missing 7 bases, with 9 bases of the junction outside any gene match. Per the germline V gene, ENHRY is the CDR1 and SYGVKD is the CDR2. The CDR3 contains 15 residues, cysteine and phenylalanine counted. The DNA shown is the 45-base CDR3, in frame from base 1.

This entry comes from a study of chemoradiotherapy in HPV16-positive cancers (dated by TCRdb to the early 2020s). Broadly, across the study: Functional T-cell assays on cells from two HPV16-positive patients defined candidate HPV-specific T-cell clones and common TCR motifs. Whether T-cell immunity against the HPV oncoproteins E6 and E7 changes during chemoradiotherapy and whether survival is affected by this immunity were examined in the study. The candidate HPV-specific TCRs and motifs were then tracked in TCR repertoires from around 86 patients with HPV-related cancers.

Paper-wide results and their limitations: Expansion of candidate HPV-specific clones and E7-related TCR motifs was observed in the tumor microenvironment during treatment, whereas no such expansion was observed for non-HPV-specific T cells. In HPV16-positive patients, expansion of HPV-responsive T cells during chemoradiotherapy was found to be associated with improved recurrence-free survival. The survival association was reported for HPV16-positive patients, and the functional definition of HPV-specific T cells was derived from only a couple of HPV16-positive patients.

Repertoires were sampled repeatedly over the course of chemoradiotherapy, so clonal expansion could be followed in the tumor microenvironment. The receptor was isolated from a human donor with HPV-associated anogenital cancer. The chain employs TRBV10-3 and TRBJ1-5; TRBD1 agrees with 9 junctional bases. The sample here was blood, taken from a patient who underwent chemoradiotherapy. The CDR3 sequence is CAISSRTGAVQPQHF. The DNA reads TGTGCCATCAGTTCCCGGACAGGGGCTGTGCAGCCCCAGCATTTT.